These T cell receptor beta chains were read from a single sample in a study of CD8 T cells in Susac syndrome. TCRdb independently ran MiXCR on the immunoSEQ multiplex PCR reads; one entry per CDR3 protein. Of 95,000 to 150,000 distinct CDR3 sequences in the sample, around 94% are singletons; the top ten hold more than 0.095%. Sequences were obtained from CD4+ T cells from PBMCs. Receptors were obtained from a human donor in good health. Both conserved end residues are part of each CDR3. The order of the fields is D gene, V gene, clone size, CDR3 length, J gene, CDR3 protein, CDR3 DNA. A D gene is named only where the DNA matches it firmly. Size is stated for part of the rows, as once, few or many counts, or as a class when the clone is expanded.

D: .; V: TRBV29-1; size: .; length: 14; J: TRBJ2-3; CDR3: CSVESAGHTDTQYF; DNA: TGCAGCGTTGAGTCTGCGGGCCACACAGATACGCAGTATTTT
D: .; V: TRBV18; size: .; length: 14; J: TRBJ2-5; CDR3: CASSPPPSGETQYF; DNA: TGTGCCAGCTCACCACCACCTTCGGGGGAGACCCAGTACTTC
D: .; V: TRBV28; size: .; length: 13; J: TRBJ2-5; CDR3: CASSLSIRETQYF; DNA: TGTGCCAGCAGTTTAAGTATCAGAGAGACCCAGTACTTC
D: TRBD2; V: TRBV7-2; size: .; length: 15; J: TRBJ2-7; CDR3: CASSERGGPTYEQYF; DNA: TGTGCCAGCAGCGAGCGGGGGGGGCCCACCTACGAGCAGTACTTC
D: .; V: TRBV7-2; size: .; length: 13; J: TRBJ1-1; CDR3: CASSSTGTTEAFF; DNA: TGTGCCAGCAGTTCCACAGGGACCACTGAAGCTTTCTTT
D: .; V: TRBV7-9; size: .; length: 12; J: TRBJ1-2; CDR3: CASSRDIPGYTF; DNA: TGTGCCAGCAGCCGGGACATCCCTGGCTACACCTTC
D: TRBD2; V: TRBV7-2; size: .; length: 15; J: TRBJ2-3; CDR3: CASSLMGLATDTQYF; DNA: TGTGCCAGCAGCTTAATGGGACTAGCGACAGATACGCAGTATTTT
D: TRBD2; V: TRBV7-9; size: .; length: 15; J: TRBJ2-1; CDR3: CASSPSGSGGHEQFF; DNA: TGTGCCAGCAGCCCCAGCGGGAGTGGGGGCCATGAGCAGTTCTTC
D: TRBD1; V: TRBV12-3/TRBV12-4; size: .; length: 15; J: TRBJ2-7; CDR3: CASSPGQGGAYEQYF; DNA: TGTGCCAGCAGCCCCGGACAGGGGGGCGCCTACGAGCAGTACTTC
D: .; V: TRBV14; size: .; length: 18; J: TRBJ2-1; CDR3: CASSQLPGSEWDYNEQFF; DNA: TGTGCCAGCAGCCAACTTCCAGGGTCAGAGTGGGACTACAATGAGCAGTTCTTC
D: TRBD1; V: TRBV20-1; size: .; length: 15; J: TRBJ1-6; CDR3: CSAHPSRGRQSPLHF; DNA: TGCAGTGCCCACCCTTCGAGGGGGCGTCAATCACCCCTCCACTTT
D: TRBD1; V: TRBV7-2; size: .; length: 15; J: TRBJ2-7; CDR3: CASSLGQVSSYEQYF; DNA: TGTGCCAGCAGCCTAGGACAGGTTTCCTCCTACGAGCAGTACTTC
D: TRBD2; V: TRBV3-1; size: .; length: 15; J: TRBJ2-7; CDR3: CASSHNALAGPEQYF; DNA: TGTGCCAGCAGCCACAACGCACTAGCGGGACCCGAGCAGTACTTC
D: TRBD2; V: TRBV11-2; size: .; length: 15; J: TRBJ2-1; CDR3: CASSLGLAGGGEQFF; DNA: TGTGCCAGCAGCCTCGGACTAGCGGGAGGGGGCGAGCAGTTCTTC
D: .; V: TRBV5-4; size: .; length: 17; J: TRBJ2-7; CDR3: CASSLGGLSPSSYEQYF; DNA: TGTGCCAGCAGCTTGGGAGGGTTGAGTCCTAGCTCCTACGAGCAGTACTTC
D: .; V: TRBV19; size: .; length: 14; J: TRBJ2-5; CDR3: CASSPSGLRETQYF; DNA: TGTGCCAGTAGTCCATCGGGGCTCCGAGAGACCCAGTACTTC
D: .; V: TRBV7-3; size: .; length: 13; J: TRBJ1-1; CDR3: CASSPHPATEAFF; DNA: TGTGCCAGCAGCCCACACCCGGCCACTGAAGCTTTCTTT
D: .; V: TRBV12-2; size: .; length: 14; J: TRBJ2-7; CDR3: CASRLAGTSHEQYF; DNA: TGTGCAAGTCGCTTAGCCGGGACTAGCCACGAGCAGTACTTC
D: .; V: TRBV18; size: .; length: 15; J: TRBJ2-3; CDR3: CASSPPAGFTDTQYF; DNA: TGTGCCAGCTCACCACCGGCGGGATTCACAGATACGCAGTATTTT
D: .; V: TRBV5-6; size: .; length: 14; J: TRBJ1-1; CDR3: CASSSSMAGTEAFF; DNA: TGTGCCAGCAGCTCCTCAATGGCGGGCACTGAAGCTTTCTTT
D: TRBD1; V: TRBV6-5; size: .; length: 15; J: TRBJ2-7; CDR3: CASSYSGQGGHEQYF; DNA: TGTGCCAGCAGTTACTCGGGACAGGGTGGCCACGAGCAGTACTTC
D: TRBD2; V: TRBV28; size: .; length: 13; J: TRBJ2-1; CDR3: CASSSGVGNEQFF; DNA: TGTGCCAGCAGCAGCGGGGTGGGCAATGAGCAGTTCTTC
D: .; V: TRBV3-1; size: .; length: 12; J: TRBJ1-1; CDR3: CASSLGQTEAFF; DNA: TGTGCCAGCAGCCTAGGACAGACTGAAGCTTTCTTT
D: .; V: TRBV5-1; size: .; length: 15; J: TRBJ2-7; CDR3: CASSLNAGGAYEQYF; DNA: TGCGCCAGCAGCTTAAATGCAGGGGGGGCCTACGAGCAGTACTTC
D: .; V: TRBV20-1; size: .; length: 14; J: TRBJ2-2; CDR3: CSAMPGQNTGELFF; DNA: TGCAGTGCTATGCCGGGACAGAACACCGGGGAGCTGTTTTTT
D: .; V: TRBV14; size: .; length: 17; J: TRBJ2-1; CDR3: CASSQDRLWSSYNEQFF; DNA: TGTGCCAGCAGCCAAGATCGGCTCTGGAGCTCCTACAATGAGCAGTTCTTC
D: .; V: TRBV7-3; size: .; length: 14; J: TRBJ2-1; CDR3: CASSRTGASNEQFF; DNA: TGTGCCAGCAGCCGGACGGGAGCGTCGAATGAGCAGTTCTTC
D: .; V: TRBV3-1; size: .; length: 11; J: TRBJ1-4; CDR3: CASTMDGKLFF; DNA: TGTGCCAGCACTATGGACGGAAAACTGTTTTTT
D: .; V: TRBV10-3; size: .; length: 11; J: TRBJ2-1; CDR3: CAIRGSDEQFF; DNA: TGTGCCATCAGGGGTAGCGATGAGCAGTTCTTC
D: .; V: TRBV3-1; size: .; length: 14; J: TRBJ2-5; CDR3: CASSQVGAKETQYF; DNA: TGTGCCAGCAGCCAAGTAGGGGCGAAAGAGACCCAGTACTTC
D: TRBD1; V: TRBV4-2; size: .; length: 15; J: TRBJ1-6; CDR3: CASSQEDRGGSPLHF; DNA: TGTGCCAGCAGCCAAGAAGACAGGGGGGGTTCACCCCTCCACTTT
D: .; V: TRBV4-2; size: .; length: 16; J: TRBJ1-2; CDR3: CASSQRTQEVTYGYTF; DNA: TGTGCCAGCAGCCAAAGAACTCAGGAGGTTACATATGGCTACACCTTC
D: .; V: TRBV9; size: .; length: 14; J: TRBJ2-7; CDR3: CASSVGGSGYEQYF; DNA: TGTGCCAGCAGCGTAGGGGGTAGCGGATACGAGCAGTACTTC
D: .; V: TRBV20-1; size: .; length: 15; J: TRBJ2-3; CDR3: CSAREGGIRSDTQYF; DNA: TGCAGTGCTAGAGAGGGGGGAATACGGTCAGATACGCAGTATTTT
D: .; V: TRBV7-9; size: .; length: 13; J: TRBJ2-1; CDR3: CASSLGENNEQFF; DNA: TGTGCCAGCAGCTTAGGGGAGAACAATGAGCAGTTCTTC
D: .; V: TRBV3-1; size: .; length: 17; J: TRBJ2-1; CDR3: CASSQGNSVSSYNEQFF; DNA: TGTGCCAGCAGCCAAGGTAATAGCGTCAGCTCCTACAATGAGCAGTTCTTC
D: TRBD2; V: TRBV3-1; size: .; length: 17; J: TRBJ2-7; CDR3: CASSQGTSGSTSYEQYF; DNA: TGTGCCAGCAGCCAAGGGACTAGCGGGAGCACCTCCTACGAGCAGTACTTC
D: .; V: TRBV3-1; size: .; length: 14; J: TRBJ1-1; CDR3: CASSKGQLGTEAFF; DNA: TGTGCCAGCAGCAAAGGACAACTAGGGACTGAAGCTTTCTTT
D: TRBD2; V: TRBV2; size: .; length: 17; J: TRBJ2-5; CDR3: CASRNGLAGVLQETQYF; DNA: TGTGCCAGCAGGAACGGACTAGCGGGAGTTCTCCAAGAGACCCAGTACTTC
D: TRBD2; V: TRBV20-1; size: .; length: 16; J: TRBJ2-5; CDR3: CSASRFGGRYQETQYF; DNA: TGCAGTGCTAGCCGGTTTGGCGGGAGGTACCAAGAGACCCAGTACTTC
D: TRBD2; V: TRBV18; size: .; length: 15; J: TRBJ2-7; CDR3: CASSPPRRAGSEQYF; DNA: TGTGCCAGCTCACCACCAAGGCGAGCGGGAAGCGAGCAGTACTTC
D: TRBD2; V: TRBV28; size: .; length: 15; J: TRBJ2-3; CDR3: CASSAAGVTTDTQYF; DNA: TGTGCCAGCAGTGCAGCGGGAGTTACCACAGATACGCAGTATTTT
D: .; V: TRBV12-5; size: .; length: 14; J: TRBJ2-1; CDR3: CASGFLSDSGEQFF; DNA: TGTGCTAGTGGTTTTTTATCCGACAGCGGTGAGCAGTTCTTC
D: .; V: TRBV6-2/TRBV6-3; size: .; length: 14; J: TRBJ2-7; CDR3: CASGNYRAPREQYF; DNA: TGTGCCAGCGGAAACTACCGGGCCCCTCGGGAGCAGTACTTC
D: TRBD1; V: TRBV6-2/TRBV6-3; size: .; length: 14; J: TRBJ2-7; CDR3: CASRDRSHPYEQYF; DNA: TGTGCCAGCAGGGACAGGAGCCATCCCTACGAGCAGTACTTC
D: TRBD2; V: TRBV29-1; size: .; length: 14; J: TRBJ2-3; CDR3: CSVVSGRGTDTQYF; DNA: TGCAGCGTGGTTAGCGGGAGGGGCACAGATACGCAGTATTTT
D: .; V: TRBV10-1; size: .; length: 13; J: TRBJ1-2; CDR3: CASSGSAEGGYTF; DNA: TGCGCCAGCAGTGGATCCGCCGAGGGGGGCTACACCTTC
D: .; V: TRBV7-9; size: .; length: 12; J: TRBJ2-1; CDR3: CASSPSWDEQFF; DNA: TGTGCCAGCAGCCCGAGTTGGGATGAGCAGTTCTTC
D: .; V: TRBV19; size: .; length: 13; J: TRBJ2-3; CDR3: CASRPGPTDTQYF; DNA: TGTGCCAGCAGACCCGGCCCCACAGATACGCAGTATTTT
D: TRBD1; V: TRBV5-1; size: .; length: 15; J: TRBJ1-1; CDR3: CASSPGDRRGTEAFF; DNA: TGCGCCAGCAGCCCTGGGGACAGAAGGGGGACTGAAGCTTTCTTT
D: TRBD1; V: TRBV5-1; size: .; length: 14; J: TRBJ1-2; CDR3: CASSFSGTGDGYTF; DNA: TGCGCCAGCAGCTTTTCCGGGACAGGCGATGGCTACACCTTC
D: TRBD2; V: TRBV3-1; size: .; length: 17; J: TRBJ2-1; CDR3: CASSRTSGTSGENEQFF; DNA: TGTGCCAGCAGCCGAACCTCCGGGACTAGCGGGGAAAATGAGCAGTTCTTC
D: TRBD1; V: TRBV5-1; size: .; length: 15; J: TRBJ1-2; CDR3: CASSIGQGTNYGYTF; DNA: TGCGCCAGCAGCATCGGACAGGGTACCAACTATGGCTACACCTTC
D: TRBD2; V: TRBV5-1; size: once; length: 15; J: TRBJ2-5; CDR3: CASSLAVSGTETQYF; DNA: TGCGCCAGCAGCTTGGCCGTCAGCGGGACAGAGACCCAGTACTTC
D: TRBD2; V: TRBV9; size: .; length: 14; J: TRBJ2-7; CDR3: CASSVGWEGYEQYF; DNA: TGTGCCAGCAGCGTAGGCTGGGAGGGCTACGAGCAGTACTTC
D: .; V: TRBV19; size: .; length: 15; J: TRBJ1-2; CDR3: CASSIGTTRRGGYTF; DNA: TGTGCCAGTAGTATCGGTACCACGAGGAGAGGTGGCTACACCTTC
D: .; V: TRBV6-6; size: .; length: 13; J: TRBJ2-7; CDR3: CASSQGTGHEQYF; DNA: TGTGCCAGCAGCCAAGGCACAGGGCACGAGCAGTACTTC
D: TRBD1; V: TRBV11-2; size: once; length: 16; J: TRBJ2-3; CDR3: CASSLGQASSTDTQYF; DNA: TGTGCCAGCAGCCTGGGACAGGCCTCTAGCACAGATACGCAGTATTTT
D: .; V: TRBV3-1; size: .; length: 15; J: TRBJ1-2; CDR3: CASSPSVLGTDGYTF; DNA: TGTGCCAGCAGCCCTTCGGTTCTCGGGACGGATGGCTACACCTTC